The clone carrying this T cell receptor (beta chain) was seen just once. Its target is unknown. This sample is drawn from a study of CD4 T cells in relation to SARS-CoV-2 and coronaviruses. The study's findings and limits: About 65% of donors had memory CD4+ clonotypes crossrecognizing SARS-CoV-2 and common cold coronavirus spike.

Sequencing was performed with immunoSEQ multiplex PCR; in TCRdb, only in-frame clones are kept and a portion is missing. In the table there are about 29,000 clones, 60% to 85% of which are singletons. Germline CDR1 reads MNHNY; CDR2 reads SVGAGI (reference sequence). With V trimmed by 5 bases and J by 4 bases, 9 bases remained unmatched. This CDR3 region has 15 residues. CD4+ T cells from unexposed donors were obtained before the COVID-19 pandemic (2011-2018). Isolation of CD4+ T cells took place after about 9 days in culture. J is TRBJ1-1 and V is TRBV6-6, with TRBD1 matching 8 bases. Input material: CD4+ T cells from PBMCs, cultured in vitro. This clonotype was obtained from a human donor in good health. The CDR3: CASSRGQGRSTEAFF. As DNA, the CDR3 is TGTGCCAGCAGTAGAGGACAGGGTAGAAGCACTGAAGCTTTCTTT.